These 10 T cell receptor beta chains share one sample of origin, sequenced in a study of CD8 T cells in ankylosing spondylitis. Via MiXCR, TCRdb re-called the 5' RACE reads, giving one row per CDR3 protein. The data hold around 25,000 distinct CDR3 sequences, with roughly 13% observed a single time. The sequenced sample was blood. Receptor source: a male donor with ankylosing spondylitis or in good health (not recorded which).

This sequence joins TRBV20-1 and TRBJ1-4; D uncertain. This CDR3 comprises 14 residues. Germline V lookup: CDR1 DFQATT, CDR2 SNEGSKA (reference sequence). Deletions cut 1 base from V and 7 bases from J, with 13 bases between. DNA of the CDR3: TGCAGTGCTAGAGCAGAGGGATGGGGTGAAAAACTGTTTTTT. Protein: CSARAEGWGEKLFF.

This clonotype turned up a few times. CDR3 DNA: TGTGCCAGCAGTTTAAGTCCAGCAGGGCAGCCCCAGCATTTT. Its translation is CASSLSPAGQPQHF. The J gene is TRBJ1-5, the V gene TRBV27; TRBD1 might be the D (5 bases). The germline V gene has CDR1 MNHEY and CDR2 SMNVEV (reference sequence). The CDR3 consists of 14 residues. The V end was cut by 2 bases, the J end by 7 bases, with 12 bases between.

This clonotype was found many times. The genes are TRBV28 and TRBJ2-2; D not certain. The CDR3 contains 15 residues. The V end lost 2 bases, the J end lost 3 bases, and 10 bases lay between the germline ends. Germline lookup yields CDR1 MDHEN and CDR2 SYDVKM. The CDR3 bases are TGTGCCAGCAGTTTAGGGTCAGGCCACACCGGGGAGCTGTTTTTT. This translates into CASSLGSGHTGELFF.

This clonotype showed up just a few times. The chain couples TRBV20-1 to TRBJ2-5, with TRBD2 matching over 8 bases. This CDR3 spans 13 amino acids. Germline values: CDR1 DFQATT, CDR2 SNEGSKA (reference sequence). J lost 2 bases, V lost 6 bases, and 5 bases had no gene match. The CDR3: CSARLANQETQYF. CDR3 nucleotides: TGCAGTGCCCGACTAGCGAATCAAGAGACCCAGTACTTC.

This clonotype was seen a handful of times. The gene calls are TRBV25-1 and TRBJ2-3; 10 positions agree with TRBD2. The CDR3 loop spans 16 amino acids. Per the germline V gene, CDR1 is MGHDK and CDR2 is SYGVNS. The J segment lost 6 bases and the V segment lost 5 bases, leaving 11 bases of the junction unmatched. The CDR3 coding sequence is TGTGCCAGCAGTAACGCCCTCGGGACTAGCGAGGATACGCAGTATTTT. Translated: CASSNALGTSEDTQYF.

This clonotype was observed a handful of times. This chain connects TRBV20-1 to TRBJ2-3; D gene unclear. Germline-derived CDR1 and CDR2 are DFQATT and SNEGSKA (reference sequence). This CDR3 region has 13 residues. Trimming removed 2 bases from V and 0 bases from J, with 6 bases in between. In DNA form, the CDR3 reads TGCAGTGCTAGATTCACTAGCACAGATACGCAGTATTTT. Translating it yields CSARFTSTDTQYF.

This chain connects TRBV3-1 to TRBJ2-3, with D possibly being TRBD2 (5 bases). The V gene lost 0 bases and the J gene lost 3 bases, with 10 bases spanning the gap. The CDR3 is made up of 15 amino acids. CDR1 is LGHDT and CDR2 is YNNKEL in the germline V gene (reference sequence). CDR3 residues: CASSQDFRGTDTQYF. As DNA, the CDR3 is TGTGCCAGCAGCCAAGATTTTCGGGGAACAGATACGCAGTATTTT.

The V call is TRBV7-2, the J call TRBJ1-3; D is ambiguous. Trimming took 5 bases from V and 0 from J, leaving 14 bases between them. The CDR3 length is 16 residues. Germline assignment: CDR1 SGHTA and CDR2 FQGNSA. The CDR3 here is CASSPEVDLSGNTIYF. The CDR3 nucleotides are TGTGCCAGCAGCCCGGAGGTGGATCTCTCTGGAAACACCATATATTTT.

This chain connects TRBV6-6 to TRBJ2-1, with D maybe TRBD2 (6 bases). Germline V gene lookup returns CDR1 MNHNY and CDR2 SVGAGI (reference sequence). The V end lost 6 bases, the J end lost 6 bases, and 15 bases lay between the germline ends. CDR3 length equals 14 residues. CDR3: CASRSNTSPNEQFF. CDR3 nucleotide sequence: TGTGCCAGCAGGTCCAATACTAGCCCCAATGAGCAGTTCTTC.

This clonotype showed up just a few times. The genes are TRBV20-1 and TRBJ1-1, with D possibly matching TRBD1 (6 bases). CDR1 DFQATT and CDR2 SNEGSKA come from the germline V gene (reference sequence). V was pared by 0 bases and J by 0 bases, with 17 bases between. This CDR3 is 17 amino acids long. In DNA, the CDR3 is TGCAGTGCTAGAGATTTTAACGCCGGGACATTGAACACTGAAGCTTTCTTT. Protein: CSARDFNAGTLNTEAFF.